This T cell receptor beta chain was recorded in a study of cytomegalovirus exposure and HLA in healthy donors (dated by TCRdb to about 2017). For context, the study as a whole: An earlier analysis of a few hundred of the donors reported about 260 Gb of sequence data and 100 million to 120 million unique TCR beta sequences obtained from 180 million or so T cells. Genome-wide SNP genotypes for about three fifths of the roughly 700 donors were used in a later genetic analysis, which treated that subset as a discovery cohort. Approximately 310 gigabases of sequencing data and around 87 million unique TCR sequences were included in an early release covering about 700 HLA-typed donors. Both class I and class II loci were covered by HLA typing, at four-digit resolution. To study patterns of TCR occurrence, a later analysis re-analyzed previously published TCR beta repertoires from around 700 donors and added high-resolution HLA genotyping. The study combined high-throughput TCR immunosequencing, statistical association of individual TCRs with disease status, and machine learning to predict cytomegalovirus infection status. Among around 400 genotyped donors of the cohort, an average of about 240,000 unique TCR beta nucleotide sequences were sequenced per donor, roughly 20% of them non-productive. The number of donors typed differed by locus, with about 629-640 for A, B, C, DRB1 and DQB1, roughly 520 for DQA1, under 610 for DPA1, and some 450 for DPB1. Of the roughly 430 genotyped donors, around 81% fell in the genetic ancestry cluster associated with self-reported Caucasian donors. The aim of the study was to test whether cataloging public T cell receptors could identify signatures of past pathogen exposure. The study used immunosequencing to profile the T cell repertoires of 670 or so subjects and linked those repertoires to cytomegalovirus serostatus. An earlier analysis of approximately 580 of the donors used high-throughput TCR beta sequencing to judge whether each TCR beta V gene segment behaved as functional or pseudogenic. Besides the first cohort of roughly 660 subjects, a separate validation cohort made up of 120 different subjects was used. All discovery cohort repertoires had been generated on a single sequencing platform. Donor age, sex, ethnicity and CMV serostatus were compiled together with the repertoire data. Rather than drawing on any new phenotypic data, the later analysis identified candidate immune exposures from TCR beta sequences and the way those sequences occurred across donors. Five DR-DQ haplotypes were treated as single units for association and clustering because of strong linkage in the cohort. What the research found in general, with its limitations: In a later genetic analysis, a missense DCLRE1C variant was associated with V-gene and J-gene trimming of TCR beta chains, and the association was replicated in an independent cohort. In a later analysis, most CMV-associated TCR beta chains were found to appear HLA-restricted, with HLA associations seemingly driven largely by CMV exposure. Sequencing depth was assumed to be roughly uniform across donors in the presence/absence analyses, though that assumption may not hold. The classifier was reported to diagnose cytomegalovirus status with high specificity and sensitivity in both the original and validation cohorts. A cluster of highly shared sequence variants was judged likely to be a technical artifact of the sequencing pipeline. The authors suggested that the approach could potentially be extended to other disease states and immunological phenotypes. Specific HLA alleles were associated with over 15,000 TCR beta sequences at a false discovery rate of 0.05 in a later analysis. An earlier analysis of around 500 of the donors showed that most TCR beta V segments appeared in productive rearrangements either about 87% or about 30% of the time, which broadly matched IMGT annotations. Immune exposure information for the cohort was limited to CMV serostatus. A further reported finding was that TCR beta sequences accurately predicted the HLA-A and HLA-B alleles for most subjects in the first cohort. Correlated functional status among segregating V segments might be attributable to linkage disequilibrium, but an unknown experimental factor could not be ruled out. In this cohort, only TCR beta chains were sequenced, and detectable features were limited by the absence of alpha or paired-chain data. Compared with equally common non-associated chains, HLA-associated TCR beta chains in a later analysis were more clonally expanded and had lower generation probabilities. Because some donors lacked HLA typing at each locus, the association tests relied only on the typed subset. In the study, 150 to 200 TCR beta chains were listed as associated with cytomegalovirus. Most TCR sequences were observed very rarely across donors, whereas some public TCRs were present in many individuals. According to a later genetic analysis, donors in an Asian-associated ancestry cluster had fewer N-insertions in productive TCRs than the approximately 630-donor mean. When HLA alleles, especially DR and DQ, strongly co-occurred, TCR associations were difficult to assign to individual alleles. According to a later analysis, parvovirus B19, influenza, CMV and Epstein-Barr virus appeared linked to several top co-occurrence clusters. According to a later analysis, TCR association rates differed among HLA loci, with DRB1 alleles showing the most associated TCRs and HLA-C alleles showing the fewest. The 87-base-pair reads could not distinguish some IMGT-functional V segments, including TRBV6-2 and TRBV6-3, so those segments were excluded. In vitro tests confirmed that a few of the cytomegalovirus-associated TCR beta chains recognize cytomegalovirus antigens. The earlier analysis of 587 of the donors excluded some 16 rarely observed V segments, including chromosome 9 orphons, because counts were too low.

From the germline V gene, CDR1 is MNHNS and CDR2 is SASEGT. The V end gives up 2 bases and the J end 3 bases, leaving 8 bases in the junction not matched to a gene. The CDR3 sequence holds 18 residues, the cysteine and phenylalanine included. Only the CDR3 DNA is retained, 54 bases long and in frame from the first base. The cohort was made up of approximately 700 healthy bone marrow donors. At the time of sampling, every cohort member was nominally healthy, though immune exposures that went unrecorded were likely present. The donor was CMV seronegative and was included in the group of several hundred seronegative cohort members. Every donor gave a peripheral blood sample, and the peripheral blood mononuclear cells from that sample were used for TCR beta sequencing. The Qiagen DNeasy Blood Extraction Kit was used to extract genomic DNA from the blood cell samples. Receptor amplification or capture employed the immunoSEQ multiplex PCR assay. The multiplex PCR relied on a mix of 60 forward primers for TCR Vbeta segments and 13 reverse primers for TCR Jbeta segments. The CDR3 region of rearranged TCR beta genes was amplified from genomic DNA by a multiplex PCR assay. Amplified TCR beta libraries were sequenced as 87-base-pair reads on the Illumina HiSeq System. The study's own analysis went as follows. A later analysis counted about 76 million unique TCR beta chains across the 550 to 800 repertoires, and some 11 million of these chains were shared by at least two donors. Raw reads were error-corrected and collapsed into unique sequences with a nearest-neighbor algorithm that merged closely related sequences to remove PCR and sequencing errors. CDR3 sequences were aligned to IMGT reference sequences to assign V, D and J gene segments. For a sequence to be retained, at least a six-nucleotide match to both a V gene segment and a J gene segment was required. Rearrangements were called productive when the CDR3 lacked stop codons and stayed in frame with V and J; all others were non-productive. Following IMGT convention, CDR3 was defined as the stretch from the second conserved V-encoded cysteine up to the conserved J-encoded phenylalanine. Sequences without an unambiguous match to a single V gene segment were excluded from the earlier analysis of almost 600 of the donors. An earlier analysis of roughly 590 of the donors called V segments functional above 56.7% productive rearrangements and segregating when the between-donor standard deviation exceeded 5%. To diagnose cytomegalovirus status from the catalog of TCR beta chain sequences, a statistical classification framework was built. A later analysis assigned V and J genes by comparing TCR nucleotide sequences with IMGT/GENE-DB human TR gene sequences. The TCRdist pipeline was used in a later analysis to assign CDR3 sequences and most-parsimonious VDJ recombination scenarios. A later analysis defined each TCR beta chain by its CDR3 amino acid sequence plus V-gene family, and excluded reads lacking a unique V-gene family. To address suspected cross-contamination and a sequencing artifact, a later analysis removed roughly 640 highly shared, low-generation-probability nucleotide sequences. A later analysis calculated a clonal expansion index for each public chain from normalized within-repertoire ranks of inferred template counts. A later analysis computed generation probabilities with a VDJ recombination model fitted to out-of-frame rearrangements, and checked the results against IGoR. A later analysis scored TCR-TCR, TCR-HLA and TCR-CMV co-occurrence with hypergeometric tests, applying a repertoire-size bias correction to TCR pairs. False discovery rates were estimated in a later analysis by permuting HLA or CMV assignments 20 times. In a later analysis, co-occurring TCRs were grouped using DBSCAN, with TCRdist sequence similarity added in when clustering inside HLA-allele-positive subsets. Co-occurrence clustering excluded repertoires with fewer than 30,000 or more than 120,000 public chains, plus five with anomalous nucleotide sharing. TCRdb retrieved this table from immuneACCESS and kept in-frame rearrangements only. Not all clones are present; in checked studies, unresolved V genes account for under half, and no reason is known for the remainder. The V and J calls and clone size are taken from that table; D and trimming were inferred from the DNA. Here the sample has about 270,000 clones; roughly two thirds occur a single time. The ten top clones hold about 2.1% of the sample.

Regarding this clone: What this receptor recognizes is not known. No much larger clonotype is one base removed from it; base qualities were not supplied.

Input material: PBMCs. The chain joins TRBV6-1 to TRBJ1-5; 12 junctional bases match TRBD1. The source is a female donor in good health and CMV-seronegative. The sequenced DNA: TGTGCCAGCAGTGAACGGCTGGGACAGGGGGCGTTCAATCAGCCCCAGCATTTT. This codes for CASSERLGQGAFNQPQHF.